Presented here are 21 T cell receptor beta chains from one specimen sequenced in a study of PD-L1 blockade in urothelial cancer. Clones were sequenced by immunoSEQ multiplex PCR, and TCRdb holds only the in-frame ones, with some missing. The sample holds approximately 37,000 clones; around 88% are singletons and the top ten take around 16%. The input for sequencing was PBMCs, taken around atezolizumab (anti-PD-L1) treatment. All receptors derive from a man aged 55 to 70 with urothelial cancer.

This sequence joins TRBV5-1 and TRBJ2-6, with 7 bases identical to TRBD1. The J segment lost 3 bases and the V segment lost 5 bases, leaving 11 bases of the junction unmatched. CDR3 length equals 17 residues. Germline CDR1 reads SGHRS; CDR2 reads YFSETQ. DNA of the CDR3: TGCGCCAGCAGTCATGGGACAGCCGCCGGTGGGGCCAACGTCCTGACTTTC. Translating gives CASSHGTAAGGANVLTF.

The rearrangement joins TRBV25-1 to TRBJ1-6; D gene uncertain. Germline assignment: CDR1 MGHDK and CDR2 SYGVNS. V dropped 5 bases and J dropped 7 bases, with 9 bases sitting between them. This CDR3 is built from 13 residues. The CDR3: CASSLSENSPLHF. CDR3 sequence (DNA): TGTGCCAGCAGTCTGTCCGAGAATTCACCCCTCCACTTT.

The V call is TRBV18, the J call TRBJ1-3; TRBD1 matches 12 bases. V lost 3 bases, J lost 3 bases, and 3 bases stayed unmatched. The CDR3 has 16 residues. CDR1 is KGHSH and CDR2 is LQKENI in the germline V gene. For the CDR3, the DNA is TGTGCCAGCTCACCGGGACAGGGGGCTAATGGAAACACCATATATTTT. This codes for CASSPGQGANGNTIYF.

The J gene is TRBJ2-3, the V gene TRBV29-1; a weak D match, TRBD1 (7 bases). The CDR3 extends over 13 amino acids. The germline gives CDR1 SQVTM, CDR2 ANQGSEA. The V gene lost 5 bases and the J gene lost 3 bases, with 12 bases spanning the gap. The CDR3 DNA reads as TGCAGCGTTCAGGGGGGTGGTACAGATACGCAGTATTTT. Translating it yields CSVQGGGTDTQYF.

The J gene is TRBJ2-4, the V gene TRBV11-3, with D possibly being TRBD1 (5 bases). This CDR3 comprises 14 residues. V was clipped by 5 bases and J by 3 bases, with 11 bases between them. The germline gives CDR1 SGHNT, CDR2 YENEEA. CDR3 sequence (DNA): TGTGCCAGCAGCGGCAGGGATGGCAAAAACATTCAGTACTTC. It translates to CASSGRDGKNIQYF. The full variable domain, its missing parts supplied by reference TRBV11-3 and TRBJ2-4, is EAGVVQSPRYKIIEKKQPVAFWCNPISGHNTLYWYLQNLGQGPELLIRYENEEAVDDSQLPKDRFSAERLKGVDSTLKIQPAELGDSAVYLCASSGRDGKNIQYFGAGTRLSVL.

This sequence joins TRBV15 and TRBJ1-2; TRBD1 aligns across 8 bases. V was pared by 1 base and J by 0 bases, with 4 bases of the junction left unmatched. Germline CDR1 LNHNV, CDR2 YYDKDF (reference sequence). The CDR3 covers 16 residues. CDR3 loop: CATSRAGQETNYGYTF. CDR3 DNA: TGTGCCACCAGCAGAGCGGGACAGGAAACTAACTATGGCTACACCTTC.

The V gene is TRBV7-2, the J gene TRBJ2-1, with 7 bases identical to TRBD2. The trim removed 5 bases at V and 2 bases at J, leaving 3 bases unmatched. Looked up from germline, CDR1 is SGHTA and CDR2 is FQGNSA. This CDR3 comprises 14 residues. Written as DNA, the CDR3 is TGTGCCAGCAGCCCCCGGGGGGCCTACAATGAGCAGTTCTTC. It translates to CASSPRGAYNEQFF.

The chain recombines TRBV7-2 with TRBJ2-7; D is perhaps TRBD2 (6 bases). CDR1 SGHTA and CDR2 FQGNSA come from the germline V gene. Trimming stripped 5 bases from V and 5 bases from J, with 16 bases between. The CDR3 covers 14 residues. The chain's CDR3 is CASSQRPGDHEQYF. Here the CDR3 DNA reads TGTGCCAGCAGCCAACGGCCGGGGGACCACGAGCAGTACTTC.

This clone was detected only once. The chain links TRBV7-2 to TRBJ2-1, with TRBD2 matching 8 bases. Germline V CDR1 and CDR2: SGHTA, FQGNSA. The CDR3 has 19 amino acids. V lost 2 bases, J lost 2 bases, and 14 bases stayed unmatched. This chain's CDR3 is CASSLPPSRLATTYNEQFF. The CDR3 DNA sequence: TGTGCCAGCAGCTTACCTCCGTCCAGACTAGCGACCACCTACAATGAGCAGTTCTTC. Based on the CDR3 plus reference TRBV7-2 and TRBJ2-1, the full variable domain is GAGVSQSPSNKVTEKGKDVELRCDPISGHTALYWYRQSLGQGLEFLIYFQGNSAPDKSGLPSDRFSAERTGGSVSTLTIQRTQQEDSAVYLCASSLPPSRLATTYNEQFFGPGTRLTVL.

The genes are TRBV30 and TRBJ1-1, with a tentative D call TRBD1 (6 bases). CDR1 and CDR2 (germline): GTSNPN, SVGIG (reference sequence). V lost 0 bases, J lost 1 base, and 12 bases lay in between. The CDR3 sequence is 15 residues long. Here the CDR3 DNA reads TGTGCCTGGAGTGTAGATGGGGGCCGGAACACTGAAGCTTTCTTT. Translation gives CAWSVDGGRNTEAFF.

The chain has TRBV29-1 and TRBJ2-7; weak D call: TRBD1 (6 bases). CDR1 is SQVTM and CDR2 is ANQGSEA in the germline V gene. CDR3 length: 13 amino acids. The V end was cut by 7 bases, the J end by 0 bases, with 13 bases between. The DNA for the CDR3 is TGCAGCGCGGGGCAGGGGCCCTCCTACGAGCAGTACTTC. This codes for CSAGQGPSYEQYF.

This clone was seen only once. The chain carries TRBV19 and TRBJ2-2, with unresolved D. The CDR3 loop spans 15 amino acids. V was cut by 1 base and J by 1 base, with 7 bases left in between. In germline, CDR1 is LNHDA, CDR2 SQIVND (reference sequence). The CDR3 region has the DNA TGTGCCAGTAGTATAGCACCAGGGAACACCGGGGAGCTGTTTTTT. Translated: CASSIAPGNTGELFF.

The chain recombines TRBV4-2 with TRBJ2-7, with D perhaps matching TRBD1 (5 bases). CDR1 LGHNA and CDR2 YNFKEQ come from the germline V gene. Trimming shortened V by 1 base and J by 1 base, and 11 bases separated the two germline ends. The CDR3 contains 15 residues. The CDR3 DNA is TGTGCCAGCAGCCAAGTCCCGACAGATTCCTACGAGCAGTACTTC. Amino acid sequence: CASSQVPTDSYEQYF.

The V and J genes are TRBV11-2 and TRBJ1-3, with D unclear. Per the germline V gene, CDR1 is SGHAT and CDR2 is FQNNGV. The CDR3 consists of 12 residues. The germline V and J ends were trimmed by 1 base and 4 bases, with 2 bases remaining between them. CDR3 nucleotide sequence: TGTGCCAGCAGCTTAGCGGGAAACACCATATATTTT. Its protein is CASSLAGNTIYF.

CDR3 region: CASRLGGANEKLFF. The CDR3 bases are TGTGCCAGCAGACTCGGGGGGGCAAATGAAAAACTGTTTTTT. The chain has TRBV28 and TRBJ1-4, with TRBD1 as a possible D gene (6 bases). The CDR3 totals 14 residues. V was clipped by 6 bases and J by 5 bases, with 13 bases between them. Germline V gene sequence: CDR1 MDHEN, CDR2 SYDVKM.

The gene calls are TRBV7-2 and TRBJ2-2; the D is unclear. The germline CDR1 and CDR2 sequences are SGHTA and FQGNSA. V was pared by 2 bases and J by 3 bases, with 19 bases between. The CDR3 has 18 amino acids. Here the CDR3 reads CASSLNPSLRADTGELFF. CDR3 DNA sequence: TGTGCCAGCAGCTTAAACCCCTCTCTGCGCGCTGACACCGGGGAGCTGTTTTTT.

The V gene is TRBV7-2, the J gene TRBJ2-3; tentative D call: TRBD2 (5 bases). V gave up 8 bases and J gave up 0 bases, with 12 bases separating them. CDR1 and CDR2 from the germline V gene are SGHTA and FQGNSA. There are 14 residues in the CDR3. CDR3: CASGLRISTDTQYF. The CDR3 DNA follows: TGTGCCAGCGGACTCCGGATTAGCACAGATACGCAGTATTTT. The complete variable domain, with remaining parts taken from reference TRBV7-2 and TRBJ2-3, reads GAGVSQSPSNKVTEKGKDVELRCDPISGHTALYWYRQSLGQGLEFLIYFQGNSAPDKSGLPSDRFSAERTGGSVSTLTIQRTQQEDSAVYLCASGLRISTDTQYFGPGTRLTVL.

This clone was detected only a few times. J is TRBJ1-1 and V is TRBV7-2; D call uncertain. V was cut by 3 bases and J by 4 bases, with 9 bases left in between. This CDR3 region has 13 residues. Germline CDR1 is SGHTA and CDR2 is FQGNSA. The DNA for the CDR3 is TGTGCCAGCAGCTTCGGTCTAGGCACTGAAGCTTTCTTT. This sequence encodes CASSFGLGTEAFF.

V gene TRBV6-4 combines with J gene TRBJ1-2, with D perhaps TRBD1 (6 bases). The CDR3 sequence is 13 residues long. Trimming left V 3 bases short and J 11 bases short, with 16 bases between. The germline gives CDR1 MRHNA, CDR2 SNTAGT. DNA for the CDR3: TGTGCCAGCAGTGAAGGGGGACAACGTACTTACACCTTC. Its protein product is CASSEGGQRTYTF.

J is TRBJ1-5 and V is TRBV5-5; TRBD1 is a possible D gene (6 bases). With 2 bases removed from V and 0 bases from J, the gap between germline ends came to 9 bases. The germline V gene has CDR1 SGHKS and CDR2 YYEKEE (reference sequence). This CDR3 spans 15 amino acids. CDR3: CASSFGQNSNQPQHF. CDR3 nucleotides: TGTGCCAGCAGCTTTGGACAGAATAGCAATCAGCCCCAGCATTTT.

This clone was observed a single time. V and J are TRBV18 and TRBJ2-7; TRBD1 matches 8 bases. The CDR3 totals 13 residues. Trimming took 5 bases from V and 3 from J; bases not matched to a gene: 3. Germline-derived CDR1 and CDR2 are KGHSH and LQKENI. The CDR3 sequence is CASSTDRGYEQYF. The DNA of the CDR3 is TGTGCCAGCTCAACAGACAGGGGCTACGAGCAGTACTTC.